This TCR beta chain was documented in a study of T cell responses to AZD1222 COVID-19 vaccine. Overall study results and limits: AZD1222 recipients seropositive at baseline numbered only five to seven. Spike was spanned by vaccine-associated CD4 TCRs, with dominance at 160-218 and 743-854.

With regard to this clone: The antigen remains undetermined. A junction end diverges from the germline sequence, so it may reflect a read error.

The CDR3 is 17 amino acids. In germline, CDR1 is SSHAT, CDR2 FNYEAQ (reference sequence). Sequencing used immunoSEQ multiplex PCR; TCRdb keeps in-frame clones, though not all of them. The data hold roughly 93,000 clones, with 75% to 90% observed a single time. The origin of this receptor is an adult in good health. The J gene is TRBJ2-1, the V gene TRBV7-7; 8 nucleotides align to TRBD2. The sample here was peripheral blood, taken on day 0 of AZD1222 vaccination. CDR3 loop: CASSLRPGLGGDNEQFF. The CDR3 DNA follows: TGTGCTAGCAGCTTAAGGCCGGGACTCGGGGGGGACAATGAGCAGTTCTTC. The variable domain in full, with the rest retrieved from reference TRBV7-7 and TRBJ2-1, is GAGVSQSPRYKVTKRGQDVTLRCDPISSHATLYWYQQALGQGPEFLTYFNYEAQPDKSGLPSDRFSAERPEGSISTLTIQRTEQRDSAMYRCASSLRPGLGGDNEQFFGPGTRLTVL.